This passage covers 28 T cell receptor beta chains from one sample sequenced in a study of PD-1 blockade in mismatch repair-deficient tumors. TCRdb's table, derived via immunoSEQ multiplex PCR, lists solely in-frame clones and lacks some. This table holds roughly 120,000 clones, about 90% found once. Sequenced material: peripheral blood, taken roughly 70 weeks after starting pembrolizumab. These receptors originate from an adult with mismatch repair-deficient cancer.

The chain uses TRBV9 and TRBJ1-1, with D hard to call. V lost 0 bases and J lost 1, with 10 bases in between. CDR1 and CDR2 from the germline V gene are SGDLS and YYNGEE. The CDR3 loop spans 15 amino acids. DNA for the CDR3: TGTGCCAGCAGCGTAGGAAGCGCAGGGAACACTGAAGCTTTCTTT. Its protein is CASSVGSAGNTEAFF.

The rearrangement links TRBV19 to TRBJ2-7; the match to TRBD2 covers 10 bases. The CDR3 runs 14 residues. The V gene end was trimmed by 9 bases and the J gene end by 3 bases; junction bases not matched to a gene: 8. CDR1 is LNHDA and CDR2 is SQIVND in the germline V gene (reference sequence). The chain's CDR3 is CASSTSGDLYEQYF. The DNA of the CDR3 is TGTGCCAGCTCAACTAGCGGGGACCTCTACGAGCAGTACTTC. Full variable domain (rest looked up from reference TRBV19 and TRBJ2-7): DGGITQSPKYLFRKEGQNVTLSCEQNLNHDAMYWYRQDPGQGLRLIYYSQIVNDFQKGDIAEGYSVSREKKESFPLTVTSAQKNPTAFYLCASSTSGDLYEQYFGPGTRLTVT.

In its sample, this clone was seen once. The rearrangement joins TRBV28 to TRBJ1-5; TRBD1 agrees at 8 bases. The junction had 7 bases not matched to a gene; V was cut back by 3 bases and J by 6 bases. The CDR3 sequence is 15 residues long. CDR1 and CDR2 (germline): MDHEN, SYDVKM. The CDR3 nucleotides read TGTGCCAGCAGTTTTCGGACAGGGCGAAGTCAGCCCCAGCATTTT. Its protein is CASSFRTGRSQPQHF.

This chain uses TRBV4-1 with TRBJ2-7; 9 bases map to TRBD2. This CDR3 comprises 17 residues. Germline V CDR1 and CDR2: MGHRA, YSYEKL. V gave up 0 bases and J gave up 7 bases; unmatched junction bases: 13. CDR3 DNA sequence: TGCGCCAGCAGCCAAGATTGGGGGCGGGAGGGAAATGGTGAGCAGTACTTC. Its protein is CASSQDWGREGNGEQYF.

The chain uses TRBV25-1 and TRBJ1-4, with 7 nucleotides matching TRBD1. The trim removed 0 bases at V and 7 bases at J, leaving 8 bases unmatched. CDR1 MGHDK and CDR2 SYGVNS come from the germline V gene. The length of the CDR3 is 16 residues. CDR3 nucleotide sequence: TGTGCCAGCAGTGAATATCTCGCAGGGGACAGTGAAAAACTGTTTTTT. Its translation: CASSEYLAGDSEKLFF.

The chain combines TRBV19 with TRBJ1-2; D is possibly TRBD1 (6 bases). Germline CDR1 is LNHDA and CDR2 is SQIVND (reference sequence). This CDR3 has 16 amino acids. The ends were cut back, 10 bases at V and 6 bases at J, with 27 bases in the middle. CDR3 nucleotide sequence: TGTGCCACCAAATGGACCCTGGACAGTTTTGGCCATGGCTACACCTTC. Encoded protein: CATKWTLDSFGHGYTF.

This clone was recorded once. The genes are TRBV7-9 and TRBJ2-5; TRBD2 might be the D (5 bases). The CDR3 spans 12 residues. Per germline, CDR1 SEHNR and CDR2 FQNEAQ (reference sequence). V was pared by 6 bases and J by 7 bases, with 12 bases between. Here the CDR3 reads CASSNGLGTQYF. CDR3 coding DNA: TGTGCCAGCAGTAACGGACTGGGGACCCAGTACTTC.

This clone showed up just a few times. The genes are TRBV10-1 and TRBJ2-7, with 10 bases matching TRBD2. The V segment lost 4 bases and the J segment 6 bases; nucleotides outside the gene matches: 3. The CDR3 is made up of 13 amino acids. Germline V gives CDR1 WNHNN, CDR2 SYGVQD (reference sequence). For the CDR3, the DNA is TGCGCCAGCAGTGTAGCGGGAGGTACCGAGCAGTACTTC. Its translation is CASSVAGGTEQYF.

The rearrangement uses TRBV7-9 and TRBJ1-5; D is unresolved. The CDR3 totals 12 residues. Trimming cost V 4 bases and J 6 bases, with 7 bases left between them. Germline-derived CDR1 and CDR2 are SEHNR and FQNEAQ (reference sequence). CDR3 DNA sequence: TGTGCCAGCAGCTCCAATAGTCAGCCCCAGCATTTT. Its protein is CASSSNSQPQHF.

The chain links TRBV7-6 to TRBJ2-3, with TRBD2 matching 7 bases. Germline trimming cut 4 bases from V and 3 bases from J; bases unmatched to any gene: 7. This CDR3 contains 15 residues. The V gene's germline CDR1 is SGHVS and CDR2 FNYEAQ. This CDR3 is CASSSPQGGTDTQYF. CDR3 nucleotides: TGTGCCAGCAGCTCACCCCAGGGAGGGACAGATACGCAGTATTTT.

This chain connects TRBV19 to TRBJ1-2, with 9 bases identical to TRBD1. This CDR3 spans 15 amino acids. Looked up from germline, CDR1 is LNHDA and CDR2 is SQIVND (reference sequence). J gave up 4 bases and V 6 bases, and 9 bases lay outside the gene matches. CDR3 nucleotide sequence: TGTGCCAGTAGGCCGCGAGCGACAGGGGGCTATGGCTACACCTTC. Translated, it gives CASRPRATGGYGYTF.

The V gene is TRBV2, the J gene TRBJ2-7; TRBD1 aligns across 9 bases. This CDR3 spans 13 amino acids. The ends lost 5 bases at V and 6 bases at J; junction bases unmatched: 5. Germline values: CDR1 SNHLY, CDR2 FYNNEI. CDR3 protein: CASSRDREGEQYF. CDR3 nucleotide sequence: TGTGCCAGCAGTAGGGACAGGGAGGGCGAGCAGTACTTC.

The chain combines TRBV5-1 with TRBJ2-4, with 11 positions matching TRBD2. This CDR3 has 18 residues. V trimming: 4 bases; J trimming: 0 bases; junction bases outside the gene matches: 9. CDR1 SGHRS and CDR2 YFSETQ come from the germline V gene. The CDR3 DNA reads TGCGCCAGCAGCCCCGGCTGGGGACTAGCGGTAGCCAAAAACATTCAGTACTTC. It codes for CASSPGWGLAVAKNIQYF.

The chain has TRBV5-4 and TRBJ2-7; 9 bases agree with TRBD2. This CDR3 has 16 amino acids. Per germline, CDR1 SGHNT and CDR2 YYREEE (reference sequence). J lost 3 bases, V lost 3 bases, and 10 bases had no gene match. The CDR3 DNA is TGTGCCAGCAGCTGGGCCCCGGCTAGCGGGATCTACGAGCAGTACTTC. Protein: CASSWAPASGIYEQYF.

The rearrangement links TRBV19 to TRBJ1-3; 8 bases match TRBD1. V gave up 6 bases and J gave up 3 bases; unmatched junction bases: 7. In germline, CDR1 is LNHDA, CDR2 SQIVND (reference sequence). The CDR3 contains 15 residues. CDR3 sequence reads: CASSVDREDGNTIYF. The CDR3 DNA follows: TGTGCCAGTAGCGTGGACAGGGAAGATGGAAACACCATATATTTT.

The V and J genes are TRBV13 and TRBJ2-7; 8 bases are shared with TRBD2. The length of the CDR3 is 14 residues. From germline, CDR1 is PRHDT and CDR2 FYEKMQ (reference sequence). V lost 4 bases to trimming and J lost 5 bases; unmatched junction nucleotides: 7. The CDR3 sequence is CASSSGLDEDEQYF. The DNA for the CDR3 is TGTGCCAGCAGCTCGGGACTAGATGAGGACGAGCAGTACTTC. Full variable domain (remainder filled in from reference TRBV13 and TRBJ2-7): AAGVIQSPRHLIKEKRETATLKCYPIPRHDTVYWYQQGPGQDPQFLISFYEKMQSDKGSIPDRFSAQQFSDYHSELNMSSLELGDSALYFCASSSGLDEDEQYFGPGTRLTVT.

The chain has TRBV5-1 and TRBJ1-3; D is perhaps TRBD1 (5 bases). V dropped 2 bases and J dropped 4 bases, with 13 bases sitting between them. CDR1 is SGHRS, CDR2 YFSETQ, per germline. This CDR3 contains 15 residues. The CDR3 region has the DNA TGCGCCAGCAGCTTAAGCCCCTCAGGGGGAAACACCATATATTTT. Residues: CASSLSPSGGNTIYF.

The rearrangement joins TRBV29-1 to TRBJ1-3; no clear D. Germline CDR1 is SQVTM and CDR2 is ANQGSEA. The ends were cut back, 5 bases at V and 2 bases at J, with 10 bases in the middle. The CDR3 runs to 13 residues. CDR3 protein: CSVTSKPGNTIYF. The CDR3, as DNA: TGCAGCGTTACCTCAAAACCTGGAAACACCATATATTTT.

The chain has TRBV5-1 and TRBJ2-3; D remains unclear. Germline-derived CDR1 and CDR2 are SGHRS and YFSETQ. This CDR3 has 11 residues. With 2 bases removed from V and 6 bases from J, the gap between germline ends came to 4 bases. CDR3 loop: CASSFEDTQYF. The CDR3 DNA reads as TGCGCCAGCAGCTTTGAGGATACGCAGTATTTT.

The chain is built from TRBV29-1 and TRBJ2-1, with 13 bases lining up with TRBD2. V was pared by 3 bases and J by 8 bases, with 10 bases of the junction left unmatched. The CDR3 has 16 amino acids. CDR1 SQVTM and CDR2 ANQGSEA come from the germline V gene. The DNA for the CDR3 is TGCAGCGTTGATGGGTTACTAGCGGGAGGGCCTTATGAGCAGTTCTTC. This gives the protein CSVDGLLAGGPYEQFF.

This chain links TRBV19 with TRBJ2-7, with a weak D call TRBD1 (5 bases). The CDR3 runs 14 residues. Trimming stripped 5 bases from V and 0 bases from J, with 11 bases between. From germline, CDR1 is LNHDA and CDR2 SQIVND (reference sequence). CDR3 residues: CASSRRVSSYEQYF. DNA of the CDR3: TGTGCCAGTAGTCGCAGGGTGAGCTCCTACGAGCAGTACTTC.

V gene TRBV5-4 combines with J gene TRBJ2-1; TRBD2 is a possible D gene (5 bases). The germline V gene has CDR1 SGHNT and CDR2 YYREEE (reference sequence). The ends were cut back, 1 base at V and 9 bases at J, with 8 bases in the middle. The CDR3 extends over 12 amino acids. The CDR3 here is CASSLTAGEQFF. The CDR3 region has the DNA TGTGCCAGCAGCTTGACGGCGGGTGAGCAGTTCTTC.

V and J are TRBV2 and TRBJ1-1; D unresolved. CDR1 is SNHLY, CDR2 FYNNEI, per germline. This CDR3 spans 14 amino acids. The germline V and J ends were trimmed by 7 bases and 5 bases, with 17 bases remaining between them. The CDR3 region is CASTDLPGRTEAFF. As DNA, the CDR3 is TGTGCCAGCACCGACCTCCCGGGGAGGACTGAAGCTTTCTTT. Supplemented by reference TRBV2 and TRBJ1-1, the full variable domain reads EPEVTQTPSHQVTQMGQEVILRCVPISNHLYFYWYRQILGQKVEFLVSFYNNEISEKSEIFDDQFSVERPDGSNFTLKIRSTKLEDSAMYFCASTDLPGRTEAFFGQGTRLTVV.

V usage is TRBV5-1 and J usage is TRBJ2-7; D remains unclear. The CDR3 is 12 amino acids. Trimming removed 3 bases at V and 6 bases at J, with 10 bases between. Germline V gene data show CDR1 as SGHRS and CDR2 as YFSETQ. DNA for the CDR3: TGCGCCAGCAGCTACCAGCCTACCGAGCAGTACTTC. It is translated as CASSYQPTEQYF.

The CDR3 here is CAWSVGAGVYGYTF. CDR3 in DNA: TGTGCCTGGAGTGTAGGGGCGGGGGTCTATGGCTACACCTTC. The V gene is TRBV30, the J gene TRBJ1-2; tentative D call: TRBD1 (5 bases). V shed 0 bases and J shed 4 bases, with 12 bases lying between them. CDR3 length: 14 amino acids. Per germline, CDR1 GTSNPN and CDR2 SVGIG (reference sequence).

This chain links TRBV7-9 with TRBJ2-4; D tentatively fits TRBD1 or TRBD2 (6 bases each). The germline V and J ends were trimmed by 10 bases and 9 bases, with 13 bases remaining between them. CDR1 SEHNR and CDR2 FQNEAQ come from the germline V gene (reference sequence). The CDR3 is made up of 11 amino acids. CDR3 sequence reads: CATGGGGIQYF. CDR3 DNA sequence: TGTGCCACCGGAGGGGGTGGCATTCAGTACTTC.

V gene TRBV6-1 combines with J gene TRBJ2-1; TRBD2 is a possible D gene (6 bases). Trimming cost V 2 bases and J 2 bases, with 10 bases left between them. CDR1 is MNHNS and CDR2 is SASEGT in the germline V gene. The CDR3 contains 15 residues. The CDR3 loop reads CASSEKWTTYNEQFF. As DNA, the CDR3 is TGTGCCAGCAGTGAAAAGTGGACTACCTACAATGAGCAGTTCTTC.

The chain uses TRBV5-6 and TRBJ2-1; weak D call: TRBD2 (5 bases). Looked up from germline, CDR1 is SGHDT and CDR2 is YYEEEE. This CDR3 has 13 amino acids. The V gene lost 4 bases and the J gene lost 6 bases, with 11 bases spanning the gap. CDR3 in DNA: TGTGCCAGCAGCCCCACCGGGGTCAATGAGCAGTTCTTC. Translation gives CASSPTGVNEQFF.